This entry lists 21 T cell receptor beta chains sequenced from one sample in a study of graft-versus-host responses after intestinal transplantation. No antigen is known for these receptors. Assay: immunoSEQ multiplex PCR; the TCRdb copy retains only in-frame clones and omits some. Of over 100,000 clones detected, around nine tenths appear once; the ten largest clones hold under 0.3%. This specimen consisted of unstimulated CD4+ T cells sorted from spleen or lymph node cells, obtained before transplant. The receptors here all came from a human donor who was the organ donor for an intestinal transplant.

This chain joins TRBV11-2 and TRBJ1-5; D may be TRBD1 (5 bases). The ends were cut back, 3 bases at V and 6 bases at J, with 12 bases in the middle. Germline V lookup: CDR1 SGHAT, CDR2 FQNNGV. This CDR3 spans 14 amino acids. CDR3 in DNA: TGTGCCAGCAGCTTCCAGGGTGGAAGTCAGCCCCAGCATTTT. Residues: CASSFQGGSQPQHF. The variable domain in full, with the rest retrieved from reference TRBV11-2 and TRBJ1-5, is EAGVAQSPRYKIIEKRQSVAFWCNPISGHATLYWYQQILGQGPKLLIQFQNNGVVDDSQLPKDRFSAERLKGVDSTLKIQPAKLEDSAVYLCASSFQGGSQPQHFGDGTRLSIL.

The chain is built from TRBV28 and TRBJ1-4; TRBD1 might be the D (6 bases). CDR1 is MDHEN and CDR2 is SYDVKM in the germline V gene. Trimming cost V 6 bases and J 5 bases, with 7 bases left between them. The CDR3 consists of 12 residues. The CDR3 reads CASRTGNEKLFF. The CDR3 DNA reads TGTGCCAGCAGGACAGGAAATGAAAAACTGTTTTTT. The full variable domain, its missing parts supplied by reference TRBV28 and TRBJ1-4, is DVKVTQSSRYLVKRTGEKVFLECVQDMDHENMFWYRQDPGLGLRLIYFSYDVKMKEKGDIPEGYSVSREKKERFSLILESASTNQTSMYLCASRTGNEKLFFGSGTQLSVL.

V usage is TRBV7-9 and J usage is TRBJ2-7, with D perhaps TRBD1 (6 bases). The CDR3 sequence is 15 residues long. CDR1 and CDR2 (germline): SEHNR, FQNEAQ (reference sequence). V lost 1 base, J lost 0 bases, and 10 bases lay in between. The CDR3 sequence: CASSLEGHLSYEQYF. In DNA, the CDR3 is TGTGCCAGCAGCTTAGAGGGACACCTCTCCTACGAGCAGTACTTC.

V and J are TRBV5-5 and TRBJ1-1; TRBD1 might be the D (5 bases). This CDR3 comprises 14 residues. The germline V and J ends were trimmed by 2 bases and 0 bases, with 8 bases remaining between them. In germline, CDR1 is SGHKS, CDR2 YYEKEE (reference sequence). The CDR3 nucleotides are TGTGCCAGCAGCTTTGGGACGGTGAACACTGAAGCTTTCTTT. Its protein product is CASSFGTVNTEAFF.

This chain links TRBV19 with TRBJ1-1; 8 nucleotides match TRBD1. After removal of 5 bases from V and 5 bases from J, the junction contained 10 bases not matched to a gene. The germline V gene has CDR1 LNHDA and CDR2 SQIVND (reference sequence). CDR3 length: 15 amino acids. The CDR3 DNA sequence: TGTGCCAGTAGTCCAGACAGGGGTTGGGAGACTGAAGCTTTCTTT. It codes for CASSPDRGWETEAFF.

The chain couples TRBV19 to TRBJ2-4, with D possibly being TRBD2 (7 bases). The ends were cut back, 10 bases at V and 15 bases at J, with 22 bases in the middle. This CDR3 comprises 12 residues. Germline-derived CDR1 and CDR2 are LNHDA and SQIVND (reference sequence). CDR3 in amino acids: CATYLGGGPWYF. In DNA, the CDR3 is TGTGCCACCTATTTAGGGGGAGGGCCCTGGTACTTC.

The chain has TRBV28 and TRBJ2-3; possible D gene TRBD1, 6 bases. This CDR3 contains 14 residues. In germline, CDR1 is MDHEN, CDR2 SYDVKM. V dropped 4 bases and J dropped 6 bases, with 14 bases sitting between them. The CDR3 coding sequence is TGTGCCAGCAGTTCATACGGACAGTGGGATACGCAGTATTTT. Amino acids: CASSSYGQWDTQYF.

The CDR3 nucleotides are TGTGCCAGCAGCGAGAGGACATTGAGCGATCAGCCCCAGCATTTT. This translates into CASSERTLSDQPQHF. The chain links TRBV21-1 to TRBJ1-5; the DNA was not used to check the table's D call, TRBD1. TRBV21-1 is shown as a pseudogene. The CDR3 is 15 amino acids.

V is TRBV2 and J is TRBJ1-2; 7 bases are a match to TRBD1. The CDR3 is 13 amino acids. Trimming at V came to 3 bases and at J to 3 bases, leaving 1 base not matched to a gene. Germline lookup yields CDR1 SNHLY and CDR2 FYNNEI. CDR3 in amino acids: CASSDRGDYGYTF. CDR3 in DNA: TGTGCCAGCAGTGACAGGGGGGACTATGGCTACACCTTC.

The chain combines TRBV21-1 with TRBJ1-5. TRBV21-1 is described as a pseudogene. The CDR3 is 13 residues long. Here the CDR3 DNA reads TGTGCCAGCAGCAGAGGCCGGGGTCAGCCCCAGCATTTT. As protein: CASSRGRGQPQHF.

The chain joins TRBV7-9 to TRBJ1-4; 9 bases are a match to TRBD1. Germline CDR1 and CDR2: SEHNR and FQNEAQ (reference sequence). Trimming took 4 bases from V and 5 from J; bases not matched to a gene: 5. CDR3 length: 15 residues. This CDR3 reads CASSSGTGLNEKLFF. CDR3 coding DNA: TGTGCCAGCAGCTCCGGGACAGGGTTAAATGAAAAACTGTTTTTT.

This rearrangement joins TRBV29-1 to TRBJ2-1, with D possibly matching TRBD1 (6 bases). Trimming left V 4 bases short and J 2 bases short, with 9 bases between. In germline, CDR1 is SQVTM, CDR2 ANQGSEA. The CDR3 has 13 amino acids. Here the CDR3 reads CSVVRDTYNEQFF. In nucleotides, the CDR3 is TGCAGCGTTGTACGGGACACCTACAATGAGCAGTTCTTC.

V is TRBV29-1 and J is TRBJ2-1, with TRBD2 matching over 9 bases. Germline values: CDR1 SQVTM, CDR2 ANQGSEA. After removal of 5 bases from V and 10 bases from J, the junction contained 12 bases not matched to a gene. This CDR3 comprises 14 residues. The DNA for the CDR3 is TGCAGCGTTCCAAAGGGTAGCGGGAGCACCGAGCAGTTCTTC. Its translation is CSVPKGSGSTEQFF.

V and J are TRBV7-9 and TRBJ2-3; TRBD2 agrees at 7 bases. The CDR3 has 16 amino acids. Germline trimming cut 5 bases from V and 2 bases from J; bases unmatched to any gene: 10. Germline loops: CDR1 SEHNR, CDR2 FQNEAQ (reference sequence). As DNA, the CDR3 is TGTGCCAGCAGCATCCGCCCAGCGGGAACCACAGATACGCAGTATTTT. Translation gives CASSIRPAGTTDTQYF.

V is TRBV19 and J is TRBJ2-3, with D unclear. Germline V CDR1 and CDR2: LNHDA, SQIVND (reference sequence). This CDR3 is built from 15 residues. Trimming removed 6 bases at V and 1 base at J, with 14 bases between. This chain's CDR3 is CASSRRGVGTDTQYF. The CDR3 coding sequence is TGTGCCAGTAGCCGGCGCGGCGTTGGCACAGATACGCAGTATTTT.

The chain recombines TRBV6-5 with TRBJ2-7; the D is unclear. V was cut by 6 bases and J by 7 bases, with 19 bases left in between. This CDR3 spans 14 amino acids. Germline CDR1 and CDR2: MNHEY and SVGAGI. In DNA, the CDR3 is TGTGCCAGCAGCCTACACCTGGAATCGTCAGAGCAGTACTTC. Translated, it gives CASSLHLESSEQYF.

The chain joins TRBV2 to TRBJ2-3; D call uncertain. Trimming shortened V by 6 bases and J by 5 bases, and 6 bases separated the two germline ends. This CDR3 region has 11 residues. Looked up from germline, CDR1 is SNHLY and CDR2 is FYNNEI. This CDR3 reads CASRWEDTQYF. The CDR3 bases are TGTGCCAGCAGGTGGGAAGATACGCAGTATTTT.

This rearrangement joins TRBV5-4 to TRBJ1-1; D is unresolved. The CDR3 loop spans 12 amino acids. V lost 3 bases and J 1 base, leaving 4 bases between the germline ends. Per germline, CDR1 SGHNT and CDR2 YYREEE (reference sequence). CDR3 nucleotide sequence: TGTGCCAGCAGCTCTCAGAACACTGAAGCTTTCTTT. Translated: CASSSQNTEAFF.

Of note for this clone: This sample includes further DNA sequences coding for the same CDR3. For the CDR3, the DNA is TGTGCCAGCAGTTTGGCGGGGCCGAACTATGGCTACACCTTC. It encodes CASSLAGPNYGYTF. This sequence joins TRBV28 and TRBJ1-2, with D possibly being TRBD1 (5 bases). Trimming left V 3 bases short and J 2 bases short, with 10 bases between. CDR1 and CDR2 (germline): MDHEN, SYDVKM. The CDR3 is made up of 14 amino acids.

V usage is TRBV10-3 and J usage is TRBJ1-1, with 11 bases that match TRBD1. The CDR3 is made up of 13 amino acids. The trim removed 4 bases at V and 5 bases at J, leaving 0 bases unmatched. Per germline, CDR1 ENHRY and CDR2 SYGVKD. The CDR3 DNA reads TGTGCCATCAGTGGGGACAGGGGGACTGAAGCTTTCTTT. Translated: CAISGDRGTEAFF.

J is TRBJ2-7 and V is TRBV30, with D perhaps matching TRBD1 (5 bases). Trimming cost V 7 bases and J 2 bases, with 15 bases left between them. CDR1 is GTSNPN and CDR2 is SVGIG in the germline V gene (reference sequence). The CDR3 covers 13 residues. The CDR3 DNA reads TGTGCCTTTCGGGCAGGGTTCCCCTACGAGCAGTACTTC. Protein: CAFRAGFPYEQYF.